The 2 T cell receptor beta chains given below trace back to one sample, sequenced in a study of cytomegalovirus exposure and HLA in healthy donors. PCR employed 60 Vbeta and 13 Jbeta primers. Some clones are missing from TCRdb's copy, which holds only in-frame ones; the method was immunoSEQ multiplex PCR. The table lists around 80,000 clones, roughly 65% of them singletons. The sequenced sample consisted of PBMCs. These receptors originate from a male donor in good health and CMV-seropositive.

This clone was detected only a few times. The chain employs TRBV29-1 and TRBJ2-7; D is possibly TRBD1 (5 bases). The V gene's germline CDR1 is SQVTM and CDR2 ANQGSEA. The V end lost 6 bases, the J end lost 1 base, and 10 bases lay between the germline ends. This CDR3 spans 12 amino acids. The CDR3 DNA reads TGCAGCGTCGGGCAGGGTTCCTACGAGCAGTACTTC. Its protein product is CSVGQGSYEQYF.

The rearrangement joins TRBV6-5 to TRBJ2-1; 8 bases are a match to TRBD2. Trimming removed 6 bases from V and 7 bases from J; junction bases left unmatched: 5. The CDR3 extends over 13 amino acids. Germline lookup yields CDR1 MNHEY and CDR2 SVGAGI. The CDR3 sequence: CASRIGGGNEQFF. The CDR3 DNA reads as TGTGCCAGCAGAATCGGGGGGGGAAATGAGCAGTTCTTC.